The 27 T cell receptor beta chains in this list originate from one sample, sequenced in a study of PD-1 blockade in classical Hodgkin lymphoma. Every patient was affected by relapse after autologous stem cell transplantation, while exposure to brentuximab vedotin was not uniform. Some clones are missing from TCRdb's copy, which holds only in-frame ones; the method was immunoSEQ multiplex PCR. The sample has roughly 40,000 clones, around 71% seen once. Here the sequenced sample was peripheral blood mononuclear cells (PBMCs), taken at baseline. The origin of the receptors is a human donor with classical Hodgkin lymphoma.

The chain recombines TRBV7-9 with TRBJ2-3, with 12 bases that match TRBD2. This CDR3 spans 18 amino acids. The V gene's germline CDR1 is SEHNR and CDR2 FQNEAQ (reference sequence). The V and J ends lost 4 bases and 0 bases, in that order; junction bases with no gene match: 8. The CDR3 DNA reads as TGTGCCAGCAGCTCCGGGACTAGCGGGCGGACTAGCACAGATACGCAGTATTTT. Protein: CASSSGTSGRTSTDTQYF.

DNA for the CDR3: TGTGCCAGCAGTTACGGGGGGGACATTACTGAAGCTTTCTTT. The encoded protein is CASSYGGDITEAFF. The gene calls are TRBV6-5 and TRBJ1-1; D possibly corresponds to TRBD1 (6 bases). Per the germline V gene, CDR1 is MNHEY and CDR2 is SVGAGI. Trimming shortened V by 2 bases and J by 5 bases, and 12 bases separated the two germline ends. The CDR3 runs 14 residues.

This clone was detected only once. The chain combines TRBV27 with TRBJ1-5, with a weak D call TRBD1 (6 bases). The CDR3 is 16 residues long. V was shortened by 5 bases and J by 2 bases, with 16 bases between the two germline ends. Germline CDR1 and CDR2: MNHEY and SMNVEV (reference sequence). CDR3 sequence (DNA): TGTGCCAGCAGTGCTGTGGGGGGCGCGGGCAATCAGCCCCAGCATTTT. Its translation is CASSAVGGAGNQPQHF.

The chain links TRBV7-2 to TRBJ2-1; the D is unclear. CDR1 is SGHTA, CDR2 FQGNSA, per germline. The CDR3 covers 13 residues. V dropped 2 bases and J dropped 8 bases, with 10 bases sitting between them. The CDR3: CASSLSPEDEQFF. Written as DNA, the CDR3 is TGTGCCAGCAGCTTAAGCCCCGAGGATGAGCAGTTCTTC.

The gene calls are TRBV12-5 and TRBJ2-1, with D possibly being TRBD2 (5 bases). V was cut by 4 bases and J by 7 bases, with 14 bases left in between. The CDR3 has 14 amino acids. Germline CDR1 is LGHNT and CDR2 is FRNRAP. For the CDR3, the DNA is TGTGCTAGTGGTTCCCGAGCTACGGGGAATGAGCAGTTCTTC. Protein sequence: CASGSRATGNEQFF.

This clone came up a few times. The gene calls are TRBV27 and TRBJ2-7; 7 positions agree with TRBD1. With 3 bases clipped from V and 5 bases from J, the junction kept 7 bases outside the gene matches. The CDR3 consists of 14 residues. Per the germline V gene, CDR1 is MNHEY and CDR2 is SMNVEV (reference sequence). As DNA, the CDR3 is TGTGCCAGCAGTTTCAGATATACAGGGGACGAGCAGTACTTC. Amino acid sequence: CASSFRYTGDEQYF.

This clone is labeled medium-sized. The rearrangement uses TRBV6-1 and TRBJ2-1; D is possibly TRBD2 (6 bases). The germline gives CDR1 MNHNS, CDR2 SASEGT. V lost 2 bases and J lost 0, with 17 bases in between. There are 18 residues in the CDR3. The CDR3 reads CASSERGGWDFSYNEQFF. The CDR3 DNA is TGTGCCAGCAGTGAAAGGGGAGGTTGGGACTTCTCCTACAATGAGCAGTTCTTC.

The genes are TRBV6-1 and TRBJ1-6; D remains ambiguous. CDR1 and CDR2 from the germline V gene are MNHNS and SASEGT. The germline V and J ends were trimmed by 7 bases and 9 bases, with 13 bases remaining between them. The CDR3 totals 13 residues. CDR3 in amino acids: CASKAYSGSPLHF. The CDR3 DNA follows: TGTGCCAGCAAGGCTTATAGCGGTTCACCCCTCCACTTT.

The CDR3 bases are TGTGCCATCAGTGGAGGATCCGGGACAGCTTACGAGCAGTACTTC. Its translation: CAISGGSGTAYEQYF. The V gene is TRBV10-3, the J gene TRBJ2-7, with 7 bases matching TRBD1. Germline V lookup: CDR1 ENHRY, CDR2 SYGVKD. V shed 4 bases and J 4 bases; nucleotides not matched to a gene: 10. The CDR3 covers 15 residues.

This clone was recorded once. CDR3 nucleotide sequence: TGTGCCAGCAGTCGGCAGATGGATCATGGCTACACCTTC. It translates to CASSRQMDHGYTF. The rearrangement links TRBV6-5 to TRBJ1-2, with D hard to call. V lost 5 bases, J lost 6 bases, and 13 bases lay in between. Germline assignment: CDR1 MNHEY and CDR2 SVGAGI. CDR3 length: 13 residues.

The CDR3 coding sequence is TGTGCCAGCAGTGGGGGGTGGTTAGCTGAAAAACTGTTTTTT. This gives the protein CASSGGWLAEKLFF. V gene TRBV25-1 combines with J gene TRBJ1-4, with D perhaps TRBD1 (5 bases). V shed 4 bases and J shed 7 bases, with 13 bases lying between them. Germline CDR1 is MGHDK and CDR2 is SYGVNS. This CDR3 region has 14 residues.

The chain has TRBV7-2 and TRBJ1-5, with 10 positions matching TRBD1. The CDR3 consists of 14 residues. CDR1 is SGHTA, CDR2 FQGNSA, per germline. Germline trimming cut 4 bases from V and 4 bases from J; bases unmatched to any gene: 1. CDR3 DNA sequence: TGTGCCAGCAGCTGGACAGGGGGGAATCAGCCCCAGCATTTT. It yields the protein CASSWTGGNQPQHF.

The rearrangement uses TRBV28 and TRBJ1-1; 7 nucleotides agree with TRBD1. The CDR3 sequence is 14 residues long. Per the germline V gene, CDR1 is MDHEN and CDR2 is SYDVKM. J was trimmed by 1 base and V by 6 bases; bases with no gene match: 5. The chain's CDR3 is CASSPGQENTEAFF. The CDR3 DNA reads TGTGCCAGCAGCCCCGGACAGGAGAACACTGAAGCTTTCTTT.

The CDR3 sequence is CASSWTGGAEKLFF. CDR3 in DNA: TGTGCCAGCAGTTGGACAGGGGGGGCTGAAAAACTGTTTTTT. The genes are TRBV7-9 and TRBJ1-4; TRBD1 agrees at 10 bases. The CDR3 runs to 14 residues. V shed 6 bases and J 7 bases; nucleotides not matched to a gene: 5. Germline V gene data show CDR1 as SEHNR and CDR2 as FQNEAQ (reference sequence).

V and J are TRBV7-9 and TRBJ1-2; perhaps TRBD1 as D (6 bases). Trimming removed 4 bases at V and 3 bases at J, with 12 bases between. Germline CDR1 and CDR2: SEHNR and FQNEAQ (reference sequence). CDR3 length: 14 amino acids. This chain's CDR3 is CASSSLAGDYGYTF. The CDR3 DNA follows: TGTGCCAGCAGCTCCTTGGCAGGGGACTATGGCTACACCTTC.

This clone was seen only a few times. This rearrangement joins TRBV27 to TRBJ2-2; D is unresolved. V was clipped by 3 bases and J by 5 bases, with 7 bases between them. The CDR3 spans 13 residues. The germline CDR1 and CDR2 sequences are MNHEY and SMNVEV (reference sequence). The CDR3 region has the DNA TGTGCCAGCAGTTTTCGGGTAACCGGGGAGCTGTTTTTT. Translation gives CASSFRVTGELFF.

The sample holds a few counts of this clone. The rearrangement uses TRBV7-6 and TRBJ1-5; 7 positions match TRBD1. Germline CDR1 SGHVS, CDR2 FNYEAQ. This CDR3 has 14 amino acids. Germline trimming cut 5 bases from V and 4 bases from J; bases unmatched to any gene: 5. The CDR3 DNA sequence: TGTGCCAGCAGCCCGGGACAGTATAATCAGCCCCAGCATTTT. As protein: CASSPGQYNQPQHF.

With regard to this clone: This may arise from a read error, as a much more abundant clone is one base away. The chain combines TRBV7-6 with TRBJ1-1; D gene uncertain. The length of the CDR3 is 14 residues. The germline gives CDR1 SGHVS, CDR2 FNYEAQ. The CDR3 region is CAGSLGEMNTEAFF. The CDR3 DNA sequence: TGTGCCGGCAGCTTAGGAGAGATGAACACTGAAGCTTTCTTT.

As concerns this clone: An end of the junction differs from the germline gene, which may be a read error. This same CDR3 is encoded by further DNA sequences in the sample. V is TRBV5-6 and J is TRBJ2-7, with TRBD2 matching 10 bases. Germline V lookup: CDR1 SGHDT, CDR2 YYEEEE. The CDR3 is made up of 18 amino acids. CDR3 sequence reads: CASSFQQGLATASYEQYF. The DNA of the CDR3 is TGTGCCAGTAGCTTCCAGCAGGGACTAGCGACCGCCTCCTACGAGCAGTACTTC.

The CDR3 sequence: CSVDPSGSDEQFF. The DNA for the CDR3 is TGCAGCGTTGATCCTAGCGGGAGCGATGAGCAGTTCTTC. The chain joins TRBV29-1 to TRBJ2-1; the match to TRBD2 covers 10 bases. Germline V CDR1 and CDR2: SQVTM, ANQGSEA. The CDR3 has 13 residues. V lost 3 bases and J lost 8; bases outside the gene matches: 4.

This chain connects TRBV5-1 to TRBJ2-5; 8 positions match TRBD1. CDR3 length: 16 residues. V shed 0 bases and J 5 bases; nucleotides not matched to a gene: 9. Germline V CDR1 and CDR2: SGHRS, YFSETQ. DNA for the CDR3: TGCGCCAGCAGCTTGGGATTGCAGGGGGCGCTTGAGACCCAGTACTTC. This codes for CASSLGLQGALETQYF.

The CDR3 is CASSPQQGYREQYF. The CDR3 nucleotides are TGTGCCAGCAGCCCTCAACAGGGGTATCGCGAGCAGTACTTC. The chain uses TRBV5-6 and TRBJ2-7; 7 positions match TRBD1. CDR3 length: 14 residues. Germline assignment: CDR1 SGHDT and CDR2 YYEEEE. V lost 4 bases and J lost 6; bases outside the gene matches: 10.

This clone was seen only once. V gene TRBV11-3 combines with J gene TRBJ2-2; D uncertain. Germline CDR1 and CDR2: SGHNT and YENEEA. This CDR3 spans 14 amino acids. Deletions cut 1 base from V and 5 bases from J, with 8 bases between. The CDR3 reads CASSLALETGELFF. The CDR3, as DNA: TGTGCCAGCAGCTTAGCGCTGGAAACCGGGGAGCTGTTTTTT.

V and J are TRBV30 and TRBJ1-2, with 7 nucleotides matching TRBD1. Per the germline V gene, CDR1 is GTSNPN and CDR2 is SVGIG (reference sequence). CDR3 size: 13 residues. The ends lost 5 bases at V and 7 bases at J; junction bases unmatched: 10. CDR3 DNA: TGTGCCTGGCACCAGACAGGGCTGGGTGGCTACACCTTC. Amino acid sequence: CAWHQTGLGGYTF.

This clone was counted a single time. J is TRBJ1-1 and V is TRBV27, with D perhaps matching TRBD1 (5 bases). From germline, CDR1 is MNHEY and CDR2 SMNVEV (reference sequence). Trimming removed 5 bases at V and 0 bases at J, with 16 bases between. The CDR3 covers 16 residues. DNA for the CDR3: TGTGCCAGCAGTGCTCTCCTCAGGGAGTTGAACACTGAAGCTTTCTTT. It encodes CASSALLRELNTEAFF.

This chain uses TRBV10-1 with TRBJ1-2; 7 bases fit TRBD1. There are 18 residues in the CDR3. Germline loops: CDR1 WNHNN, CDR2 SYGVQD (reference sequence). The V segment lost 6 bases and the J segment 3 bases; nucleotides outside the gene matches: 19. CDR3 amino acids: CASSETGDGRSVDYGYTF. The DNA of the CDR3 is TGCGCCAGCAGCGAAACAGGGGATGGGCGGTCGGTAGACTATGGCTACACCTTC.

CDR3 DNA: TGTGCCTGGACCCCCGTCACCTACACCGGGGAGCTGTTTTTT. Amino acid sequence: CAWTPVTYTGELFF. This chain uses TRBV30 with TRBJ2-2; D gene uncertain. The CDR3 runs 14 residues. Per the germline V gene, CDR1 is GTSNPN and CDR2 is SVGIG (reference sequence). Trimming shortened V by 4 bases and J by 3 bases, and 12 bases separated the two germline ends.